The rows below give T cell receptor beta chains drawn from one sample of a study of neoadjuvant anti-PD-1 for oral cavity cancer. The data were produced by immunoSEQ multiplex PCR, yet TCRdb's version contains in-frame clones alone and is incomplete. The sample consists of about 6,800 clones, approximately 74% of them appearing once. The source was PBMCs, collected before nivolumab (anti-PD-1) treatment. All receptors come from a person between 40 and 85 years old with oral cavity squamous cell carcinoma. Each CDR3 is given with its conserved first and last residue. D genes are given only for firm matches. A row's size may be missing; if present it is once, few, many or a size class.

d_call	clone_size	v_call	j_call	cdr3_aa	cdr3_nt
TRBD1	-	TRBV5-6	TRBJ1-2	CASINLDRPSGGYTF	TGTGCCAGCATCAATTTGGACAGGCCGTCCGGTGGCTACACCTTC
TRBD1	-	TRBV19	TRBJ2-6	CASSGQGSGANVLTF	TGTGCCAGTAGCGGACAGGGCTCTGGGGCCAACGTCCTGACTTTC
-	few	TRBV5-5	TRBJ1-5	CASSLAVNQPQHF	TGTGCCAGCAGCTTGGCGGTAAATCAGCCCCAGCATTTT
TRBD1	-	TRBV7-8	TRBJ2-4	CASSPSQGVNKNIQYF	TGTGCCAGCAGTCCATCCCAGGGGGTCAACAAAAACATTCAGTACTTC
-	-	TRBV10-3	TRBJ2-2	CAISEVDTGELFF	TGTGCCATCAGTGAGGTGGACACCGGGGAGCTGTTTTTT
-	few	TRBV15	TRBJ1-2	CATSRGIPGRRGDYGYTF	TGTGCCACCAGCAGGGGAATCCCCGGCAGGCGGGGTGACTATGGCTACACCTTC
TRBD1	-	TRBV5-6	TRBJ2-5	CASSLSQGVETQYF	TGTGCCAGCAGCTTGTCACAGGGGGTGGAGACCCAGTACTTC
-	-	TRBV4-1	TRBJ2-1	CASSSGASSYNEQFF	TGCGCCAGCAGCTCGGGGGCCAGCTCCTACAATGAGCAGTTCTTC
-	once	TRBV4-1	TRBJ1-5	CASSQEFKLGPQHF	TGCGCCAGCAGCCAAGAATTTAAATTGGGGCCCCAGCATTTT
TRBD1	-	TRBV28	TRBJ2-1	CASSLSGTGGDNEQFF	TGTGCCAGCAGTTTATCTGGGACAGGGGGGGACAATGAGCAGTTCTTC
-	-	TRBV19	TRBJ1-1	CASIRNRAGTEAFF	TGTGCCAGTATCCGGAACAGGGCCGGCACTGAAGCTTTCTTT
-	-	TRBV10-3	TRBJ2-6	CAISAPNRRASGANVLTF	TGTGCCATCAGTGCCCCCAATCGTCGGGCATCGGGGGCCAACGTCCTGACTTTC
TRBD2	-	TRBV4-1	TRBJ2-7	CASSQMTSGGAKAYEQYF	TGCGCCAGCAGCCAGATGACTAGCGGGGGGGCGAAAGCCTACGAGCAGTACTTC
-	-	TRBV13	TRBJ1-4	CASSKFRDSNEKLFF	TGTGCCAGCAGCAAATTCCGGGACTCTAATGAAAAACTGTTTTTT
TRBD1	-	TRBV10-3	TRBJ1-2	CATAGGVLYGYTF	TGTGCCACTGCAGGGGGGGTCCTCTATGGCTACACCTTC
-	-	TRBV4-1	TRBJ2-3	CASSQESSLRAQYF	TGCGCCAGCAGCCAAGAATCTTCGCTGAGGGCGCAGTATTTT
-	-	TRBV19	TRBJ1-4	CASSIGGKEKLFF	TGTGCCAGTAGTATAGGCGGGAAGGAAAAACTGTTTTTT
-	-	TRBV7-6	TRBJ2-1	CASSLQQGEGYNEQFF	TGTGCCAGCAGCTTACAACAGGGGGAGGGATACAATGAGCAGTTCTTC
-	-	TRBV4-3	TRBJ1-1	CASSQDRGGSEAFF	TGCGCCAGCAGCCAAGACAGGGGAGGATCTGAAGCTTTCTTT
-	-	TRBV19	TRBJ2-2	CASSINRNTGELFF	TGTGCCAGTAGTATTAATAGAAACACCGGGGAGCTGTTTTTT
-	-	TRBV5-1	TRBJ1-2	CASSGTGNYGYTF	TGCGCCAGCAGCGGAACAGGGAACTATGGCTACACCTTC
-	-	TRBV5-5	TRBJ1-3	CASSRLVGSGNTIYF	TGTGCCAGCAGCCGCCTCGTGGGCTCTGGAAACACCATATATTTT
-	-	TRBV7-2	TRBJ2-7	CASSPRPGTYEQYF	TGTGCCAGCAGCCCGCGCCCGGGGACCTACGAGCAGTACTTC
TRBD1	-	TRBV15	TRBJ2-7	CATSRDRTGWAYEQYF	TGTGCCACCAGCAGAGATAGGACAGGGTGGGCCTACGAGCAGTACTTC
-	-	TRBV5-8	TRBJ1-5	CASSLGGDQPQHF	TGTGCCAGCAGCCTCGGGGGTGATCAGCCCCAGCATTTT
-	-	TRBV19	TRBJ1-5	CASRPYNNQPQHF	TGTGCCAGTAGACCCTACAACAATCAGCCCCAGCATTTT
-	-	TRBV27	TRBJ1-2	CASSFSGYGYTF	TGTGCCAGCAGTTTTAGTGGGTATGGCTACACCTTC
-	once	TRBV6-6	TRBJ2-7	CASSSSGTGQQYF	TGTGCCAGCAGTTCCTCCGGGACCGGCCAGCAGTACTTC
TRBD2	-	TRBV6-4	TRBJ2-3	CASSGGATDTQYF	TGTGCCAGCAGCGGGGGGGCCACAGATACGCAGTATTTT
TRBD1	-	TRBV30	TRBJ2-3	CAWGTGGQDTQYF	TGTGCCTGGGGAACAGGGGGCCAAGATACGCAGTATTTT
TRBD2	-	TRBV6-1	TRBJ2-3	CASRFASGVTDTQYF	TGTGCCAGCAGATTCGCTAGCGGGGTTACAGATACGCAGTATTTT
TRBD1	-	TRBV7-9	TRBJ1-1	CASSQGQGDTEAFF	TGTGCCAGCAGCCAAGGACAGGGGGACACTGAAGCTTTCTTT
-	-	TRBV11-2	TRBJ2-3	CASSSPLGGGPNTQYF	TGTGCCAGCAGCTCACCTTTGGGGGGGGGCCCGAATACGCAGTATTTT
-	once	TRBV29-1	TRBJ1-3	CSVEEASGNTIYF	TGCAGCGTTGAAGAGGCCTCTGGAAACACCATATATTTT
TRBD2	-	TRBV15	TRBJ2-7	CATSRALQTSVAPEQYF	TGTGCCACCAGCAGAGCCCTGCAGACTAGCGTGGCGCCCGAGCAGTACTTC
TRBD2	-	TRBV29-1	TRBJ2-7	CSAQTSGVDEQYF	TGCAGCGCTCAGACTAGCGGGGTTGACGAGCAGTACTTC
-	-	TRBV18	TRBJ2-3	CASSPLPRTDTQYF	TGTGCCAGCTCACCGCTACCGCGCACAGATACGCAGTATTTT